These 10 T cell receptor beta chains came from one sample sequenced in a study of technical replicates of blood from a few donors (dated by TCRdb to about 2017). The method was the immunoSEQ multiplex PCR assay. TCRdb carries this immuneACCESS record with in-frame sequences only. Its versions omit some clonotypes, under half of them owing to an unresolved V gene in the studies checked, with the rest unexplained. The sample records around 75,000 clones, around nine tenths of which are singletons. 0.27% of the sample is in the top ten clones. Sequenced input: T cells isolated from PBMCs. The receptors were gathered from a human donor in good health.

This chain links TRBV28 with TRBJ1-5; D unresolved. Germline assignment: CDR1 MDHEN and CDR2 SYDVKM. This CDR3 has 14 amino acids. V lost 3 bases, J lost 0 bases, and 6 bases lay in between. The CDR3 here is CASSFPLSNQPQHF. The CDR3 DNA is TGTGCCAGCAGTTTTCCCCTTAGCAATCAGCCCCAGCATTTT.

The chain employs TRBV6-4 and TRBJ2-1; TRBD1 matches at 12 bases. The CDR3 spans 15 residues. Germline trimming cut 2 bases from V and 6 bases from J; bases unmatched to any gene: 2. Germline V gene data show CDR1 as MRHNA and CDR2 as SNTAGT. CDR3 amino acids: CASSDGTGGVNEQFF. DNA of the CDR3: TGTGCCAGCAGTGACGGGACAGGGGGCGTCAATGAGCAGTTCTTC.

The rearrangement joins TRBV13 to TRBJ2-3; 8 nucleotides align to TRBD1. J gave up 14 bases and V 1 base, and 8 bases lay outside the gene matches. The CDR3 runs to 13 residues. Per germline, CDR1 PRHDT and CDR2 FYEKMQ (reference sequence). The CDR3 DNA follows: TGTGCCAGCAGCTTAGAATTGGACAGGGACCCGTATTTT. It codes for CASSLELDRDPYF.

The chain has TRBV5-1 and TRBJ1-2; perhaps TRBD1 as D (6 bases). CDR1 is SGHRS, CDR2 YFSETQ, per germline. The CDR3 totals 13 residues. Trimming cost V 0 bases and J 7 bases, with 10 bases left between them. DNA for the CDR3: TGCGCCAGCAGCTTGGGGACAGCCAGTGGCTACACCTTC. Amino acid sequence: CASSLGTASGYTF.

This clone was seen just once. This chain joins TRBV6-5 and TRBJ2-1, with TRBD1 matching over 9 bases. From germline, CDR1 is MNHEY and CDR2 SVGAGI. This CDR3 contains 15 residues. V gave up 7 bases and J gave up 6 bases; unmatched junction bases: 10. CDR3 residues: CASKLQGAGVNEQFF. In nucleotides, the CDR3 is TGTGCCAGCAAGCTACAGGGGGCAGGTGTCAATGAGCAGTTCTTC.

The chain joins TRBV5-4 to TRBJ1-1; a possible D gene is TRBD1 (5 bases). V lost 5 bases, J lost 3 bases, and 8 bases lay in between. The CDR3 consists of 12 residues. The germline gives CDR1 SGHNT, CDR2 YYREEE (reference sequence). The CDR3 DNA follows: TGTGCCAGCAGTTCCAGGGACACTGAAGCTTTCTTT. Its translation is CASSSRDTEAFF.

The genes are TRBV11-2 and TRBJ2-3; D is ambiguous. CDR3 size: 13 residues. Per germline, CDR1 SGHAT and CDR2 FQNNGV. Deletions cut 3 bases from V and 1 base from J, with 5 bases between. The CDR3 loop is CASSFSGTDTQYF. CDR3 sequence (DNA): TGTGCCAGCAGCTTTTCGGGCACAGATACGCAGTATTTT.

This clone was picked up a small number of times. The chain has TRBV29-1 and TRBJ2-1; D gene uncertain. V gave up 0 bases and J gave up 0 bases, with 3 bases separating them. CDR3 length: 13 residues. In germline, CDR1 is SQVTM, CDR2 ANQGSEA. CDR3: CSVEESSYNEQFF. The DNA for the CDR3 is TGCAGCGTTGAAGAGAGCTCCTACAATGAGCAGTTCTTC.

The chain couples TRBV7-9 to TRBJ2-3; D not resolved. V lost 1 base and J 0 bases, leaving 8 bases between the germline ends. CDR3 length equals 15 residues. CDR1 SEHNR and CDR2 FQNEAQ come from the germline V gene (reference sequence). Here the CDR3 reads CASSLEVGSTDTQYF. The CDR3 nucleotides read TGTGCCAGCAGCTTAGAAGTCGGGAGCACAGATACGCAGTATTTT.

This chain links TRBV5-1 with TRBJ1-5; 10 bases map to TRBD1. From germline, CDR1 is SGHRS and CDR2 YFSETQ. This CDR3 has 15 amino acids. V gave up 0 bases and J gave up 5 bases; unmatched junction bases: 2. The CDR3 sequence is CASSLETGGDQPQHF. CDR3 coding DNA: TGCGCCAGCAGCTTGGAGACAGGGGGCGATCAGCCCCAGCATTTT.